This is a list of T cell receptor beta chains from one sample in a study of blood T cell repertoires in COVID-19. Clones were read by immunoSEQ multiplex PCR, and TCRdb kept only the in-frame ones, dropping some. The sample shows some 130,000 clones, roughly 86% of them seen only once. Sequenced: peripheral blood. Receptor source: a woman aged 60-75 years with acute or convalescent COVID-19. Both conserved end residues are part of each CDR3. The D gene is left open where the match is weak. Expanded clones get a size class; other rows say once, few or many, or leave the size out.

abundance: -
d_gene: TRBD1
j_gene: TRBJ1-5
v_gene: TRBV6-5
CDR3nt: TGTGCCAGCGAACAGGGGGCGAGCAATCAGCCCCAGCATTTT
CDR3aa: CASEQGASNQPQHF

abundance: -
d_gene: TRBD1
j_gene: TRBJ2-3
v_gene: TRBV11-2
CDR3nt: TGTGCCAGCAGCTTAGAACAGGGGGGAGCAGATACGCAGTATTTT
CDR3aa: CASSLEQGGADTQYF

abundance: -
d_gene: TRBD2
j_gene: TRBJ2-1
v_gene: TRBV18
CDR3nt: TGTGCCAGCTCACTTGGCGGGAGGTACAATGAGCAGTTCTTC
CDR3aa: CASSLGGRYNEQFF

abundance: -
d_gene: -
j_gene: TRBJ2-5
v_gene: TRBV28
CDR3nt: TGTGCCAGCAGTTTCCTTGGCAGGGCCGAGACCCAGTACTTC
CDR3aa: CASSFLGRAETQYF

abundance: -
d_gene: TRBD2
j_gene: TRBJ2-1
v_gene: TRBV30
CDR3nt: TGTGCCTGGAGTGTAACTAGCGGGGAGTCTGAGCAGTTCTTC
CDR3aa: CAWSVTSGESEQFF

abundance: -
d_gene: TRBD1
j_gene: TRBJ1-1
v_gene: TRBV6-5
CDR3nt: TGTGCCAGCAGTCCCCGGACAGGGTCCGCTGAAGCTTTCTTT
CDR3aa: CASSPRTGSAEAFF

abundance: -
d_gene: TRBD2
j_gene: TRBJ2-3
v_gene: TRBV19
CDR3nt: TGTGCCAGCAGGACTAGCGGGAGGTCAGATACGCAGTATTTT
CDR3aa: CASRTSGRSDTQYF

abundance: -
d_gene: -
j_gene: TRBJ1-1
v_gene: TRBV28
CDR3nt: TGTGCCAGCAGCCTACCGACAGGTCCGTTAACTGAAGCTTTCTTT
CDR3aa: CASSLPTGPLTEAFF

abundance: -
d_gene: TRBD1
j_gene: TRBJ1-1
v_gene: TRBV30
CDR3nt: TGTGCCTGGAGCAACAGGGGGTGGACTTTCTTT
CDR3aa: CAWSNRGWTFF

abundance: -
d_gene: TRBD1
j_gene: TRBJ1-1
v_gene: TRBV19
CDR3nt: TGTGCCAGTAGTATAAGGGACAGTGGGACTGAAGCTTTCTTT
CDR3aa: CASSIRDSGTEAFF

abundance: -
d_gene: TRBD2
j_gene: TRBJ2-1
v_gene: TRBV6-1
CDR3nt: TGTGCCAGCAGTGAAGTGCCTAGCGGGAGGGTACAGCAGTTCTTC
CDR3aa: CASSEVPSGRVQQFF

abundance: -
d_gene: TRBD1
j_gene: TRBJ1-2
v_gene: TRBV5-1
CDR3nt: TGCGCCAGCAGCCTGGGACAGGGGGTTCGTGGCTACACCTTC
CDR3aa: CASSLGQGVRGYTF

abundance: -
d_gene: -
j_gene: TRBJ1-2
v_gene: TRBV12-2
CDR3nt: TGTGCAAGTCGACGGGGGGCAGTTTATGGCTACACCTTC
CDR3aa: CASRRGAVYGYTF

abundance: -
d_gene: TRBD1
j_gene: TRBJ1-1
v_gene: TRBV7-3
CDR3nt: TGTGCCAGCAGCAGGACAGGGAACACTGAAGCTTTCTTT
CDR3aa: CASSRTGNTEAFF

abundance: -
d_gene: TRBD1
j_gene: TRBJ1-2
v_gene: TRBV18
CDR3nt: TGTGCCAGCTCACTGGGAAGGGACAGCTCTAACTATGGCTACACCTTC
CDR3aa: CASSLGRDSSNYGYTF

abundance: -
d_gene: TRBD2
j_gene: TRBJ2-3
v_gene: TRBV3-1/TRBV3-2
CDR3nt: TGTGCCAGCAGCCTCGGGGGAGGGTCAGATACGCAGTATTTT
CDR3aa: CASSLGGGSDTQYF

abundance: -
d_gene: -
j_gene: TRBJ2-6
v_gene: TRBV11-2
CDR3nt: TGTGCCAGCCGTCCTATTCCTGGGGCCAACGTCCTGACTTTC
CDR3aa: CASRPIPGANVLTF

abundance: once
d_gene: TRBD2
j_gene: TRBJ2-2
v_gene: TRBV27
CDR3nt: TGTGCCAGCAGTGGGGGGGGACTAGCGGTCAACACCGGGGAGCTGTTTTTT
CDR3aa: CASSGGGLAVNTGELFF

abundance: -
d_gene: -
j_gene: TRBJ2-1
v_gene: TRBV24-1
CDR3nt: TGTGCCACCAGTGCGAGAACCCACCCCTACAATGAGCAGTTCTTC
CDR3aa: CATSARTHPYNEQFF

abundance: -
d_gene: TRBD1
j_gene: TRBJ1-2
v_gene: TRBV5-6
CDR3nt: TGTGCCAGCAGCACGCTACAGGGGGATCGTCATGGCTACACCTTC
CDR3aa: CASSTLQGDRHGYTF

abundance: -
d_gene: TRBD2
j_gene: TRBJ2-5
v_gene: TRBV10-3
CDR3nt: TGTGCCATCAGTGAAGTGACTAGCGGGAGAAAGGCAGAGACCCAGTACTTC
CDR3aa: CAISEVTSGRKAETQYF

abundance: -
d_gene: -
j_gene: TRBJ1-6
v_gene: TRBV19
CDR3nt: TGTGCCAGTAGCCTGGGCCAGCTTAACCCCCTCCACTTT
CDR3aa: CASSLGQLNPLHF

abundance: -
d_gene: -
j_gene: TRBJ2-3
v_gene: TRBV29-1
CDR3nt: TGCAGCGTTCGGCGGGACAGCCTCACAGATACGCAGTATTTT
CDR3aa: CSVRRDSLTDTQYF

abundance: -
d_gene: TRBD1
j_gene: TRBJ1-2
v_gene: TRBV6-5
CDR3nt: TGTGCCAGCAGTTACTCGACAGGGGCCGGTGGCTACACCTTC
CDR3aa: CASSYSTGAGGYTF

abundance: once
d_gene: -
j_gene: TRBJ2-1
v_gene: TRBV3-1/TRBV3-2
CDR3nt: TGTGCCAGCAGTTACTCCGGGATCCTCTCCTACAATGAGCAGTTCTTC
CDR3aa: CASSYSGILSYNEQFF

abundance: -
d_gene: -
j_gene: TRBJ2-2
v_gene: TRBV10-1
CDR3nt: TGCGCCAGCTCCTCCCGAGGGCTGAACACCGGGGAGCTGTTTTTT
CDR3aa: CASSSRGLNTGELFF

abundance: -
d_gene: TRBD1
j_gene: TRBJ1-2
v_gene: TRBV6-6
CDR3nt: TGTGCCAGCAGTTACACGACAGGGGGGAACTATGGCTACACCTTC
CDR3aa: CASSYTTGGNYGYTF

abundance: -
d_gene: -
j_gene: TRBJ2-6
v_gene: TRBV9
CDR3nt: TGTGCCAGCAGCGTAGGAGCGGGCTCTGGGGCCAACGTCCTGACTTTC
CDR3aa: CASSVGAGSGANVLTF

abundance: -
d_gene: -
j_gene: TRBJ1-2
v_gene: TRBV5-5
CDR3nt: TGTGCCAGCAGCCCCGCGGGGGGGAGCTATGGCTACACCTTC
CDR3aa: CASSPAGGSYGYTF

abundance: -
d_gene: -
j_gene: TRBJ2-1
v_gene: TRBV24-1
CDR3nt: TGTGCCACCAGTGATTACGGGAGTCGCAATGAGCAGTTCTTC
CDR3aa: CATSDYGSRNEQFF

abundance: -
d_gene: TRBD2
j_gene: TRBJ2-5
v_gene: TRBV9
CDR3nt: TGTGCCAGCAGCGTAGGGCTAGCGGGAGTCGAAGAGACCCAGTACTTC
CDR3aa: CASSVGLAGVEETQYF

abundance: -
d_gene: -
j_gene: TRBJ2-6
v_gene: TRBV13
CDR3nt: TGTGCCAGCACCCTATTCAGGGTTGGGGCCAACGTCCTGACTTTC
CDR3aa: CASTLFRVGANVLTF

abundance: -
d_gene: -
j_gene: TRBJ1-2
v_gene: TRBV10-3
CDR3nt: TGTGCCATCAGTGAACAGAACTATGGCTACACCTTC
CDR3aa: CAISEQNYGYTF

abundance: -
d_gene: TRBD2
j_gene: TRBJ2-1
v_gene: TRBV11-3
CDR3nt: TGTGCCAGCAGCTCCCGGGAGGGCGGTGGAAATGAGCAGTTCTTC
CDR3aa: CASSSREGGGNEQFF

abundance: -
d_gene: -
j_gene: TRBJ1-2
v_gene: TRBV10-3
CDR3nt: TGTGCCATCAGCGAGGCAGGGGACTATGGCTACACCTTC
CDR3aa: CAISEAGDYGYTF

abundance: -
d_gene: TRBD1
j_gene: TRBJ2-2
v_gene: TRBV6-5
CDR3nt: TGTGCCAGCAGGACAGGGGGCTACGTCGGGGAGCTGTTTTTT
CDR3aa: CASRTGGYVGELFF

abundance: -
d_gene: TRBD2
j_gene: TRBJ2-3
v_gene: TRBV2
CDR3nt: TGTGCCAGCAGGGACCTGACTAGCGGTTACACAGATACGCAGTATTTT
CDR3aa: CASRDLTSGYTDTQYF

abundance: -
d_gene: -
j_gene: TRBJ1-5
v_gene: TRBV30
CDR3nt: TGTGCCTGGAGTTATCCCCAGGGCAATCAGCCCCAGCATTTT
CDR3aa: CAWSYPQGNQPQHF

abundance: -
d_gene: TRBD1
j_gene: TRBJ2-5
v_gene: TRBV11-3
CDR3nt: TGTGCCAGCAGCTCGGAGCCGGGACAGGGTCGGGAGACCCAGTACTTC
CDR3aa: CASSSEPGQGRETQYF

abundance: -
d_gene: TRBD1
j_gene: TRBJ1-1
v_gene: TRBV9
CDR3nt: TGTGCCAGCAGCGTAGGGACAGGCTTGAACACTGAAGCTTTCTTT
CDR3aa: CASSVGTGLNTEAFF

abundance: -
d_gene: -
j_gene: TRBJ1-1
v_gene: TRBV24-1
CDR3nt: TGTGCCACCAGTGATAGCCCCAGGATCGCTGAAGCTTTCTTT
CDR3aa: CATSDSPRIAEAFF

abundance: -
d_gene: TRBD2
j_gene: TRBJ2-3
v_gene: TRBV28
CDR3nt: TGTGCCAGCAGTAGTAGCGGGAGTGGAGGGACAGATACGCAGTATTTT
CDR3aa: CASSSSGSGGTDTQYF

abundance: -
d_gene: -
j_gene: TRBJ1-5
v_gene: TRBV6-1
CDR3nt: TGTGCCAGCAGTGAAAGCAGGGGTCAGCCCCAGCATTTT
CDR3aa: CASSESRGQPQHF